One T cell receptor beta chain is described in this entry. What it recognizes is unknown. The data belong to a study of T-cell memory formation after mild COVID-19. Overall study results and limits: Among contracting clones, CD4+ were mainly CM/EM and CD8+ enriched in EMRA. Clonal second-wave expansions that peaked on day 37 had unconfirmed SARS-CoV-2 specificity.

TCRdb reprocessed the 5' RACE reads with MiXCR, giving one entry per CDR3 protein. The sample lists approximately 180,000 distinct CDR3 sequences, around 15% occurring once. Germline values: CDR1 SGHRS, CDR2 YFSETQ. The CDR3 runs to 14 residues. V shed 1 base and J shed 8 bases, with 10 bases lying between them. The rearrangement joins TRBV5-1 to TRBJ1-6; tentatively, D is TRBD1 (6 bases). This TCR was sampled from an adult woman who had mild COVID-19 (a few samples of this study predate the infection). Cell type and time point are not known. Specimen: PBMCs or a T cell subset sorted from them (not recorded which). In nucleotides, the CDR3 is TGCGCCAGCAGCTTGAGACAGGATTATTCACCCCTCCACTTT. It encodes CASSLRQDYSPLHF. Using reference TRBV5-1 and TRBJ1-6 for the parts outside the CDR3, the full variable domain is KAGVTQTPRYLIKTRGQQVTLSCSPISGHRSVSWYQQTPGQGLQFLFEYFSETQRNKGNFPGRFSGRQFSNSRSEMNVSTLELGDSALYLCASSLRQDYSPLHFGNGTRLTVT.